Listed below are T cell receptor beta chains from one sample, sequenced in a study of control samples from healthy donors and cancer patients. The table came from immunoSEQ multiplex PCR; TCRdb's copy has only in-frame clones and leaves some out. The sample comprises roughly 150,000 clones, around 88% of which are singletons, and approximately 1.8% rests with the top ten. Sequences were obtained from blood. These receptors were collected from a man aged 18 to 29 in good health. Each CDR3 is given without its conserved first and last residue. D genes are given only for firm matches.

CDR3aa: ASSQVRDNYEQY; v_gene: TRBV4-1; j_gene: TRBJ2-7; d_gene: .
CDR3aa: ASSTSRDRGTDTQY; v_gene: TRBV19; j_gene: TRBJ2-3; d_gene: TRBD1
CDR3aa: ATRGQEPYQETQY; v_gene: TRBV24-1; j_gene: TRBJ2-5; d_gene: .
CDR3aa: AISDPPSGGQGVGAF; v_gene: TRBV10-3; j_gene: TRBJ1-1; d_gene: TRBD1
CDR3aa: ASSGGGNQETQY; v_gene: TRBV28; j_gene: TRBJ2-5; d_gene: .
CDR3aa: ASSPNGQFTGELF; v_gene: TRBV7-3; j_gene: TRBJ2-2; d_gene: .
CDR3aa: ASSPSGTSSYNEQF; v_gene: TRBV7-2; j_gene: TRBJ2-1; d_gene: .
CDR3aa: ASSLEGFTDTQY; v_gene: TRBV28; j_gene: TRBJ2-3; d_gene: .
CDR3aa: ASSREPSGEQY; v_gene: TRBV7-6; j_gene: TRBJ2-7; d_gene: .
CDR3aa: ASSQGLGGGPYYEQY; v_gene: TRBV4-2; j_gene: TRBJ2-7; d_gene: .
CDR3aa: ASTTGPGLTDTQY; v_gene: TRBV5-4; j_gene: TRBJ2-3; d_gene: .
CDR3aa: ASSAYHRVYEQY; v_gene: TRBV27; j_gene: TRBJ2-7; d_gene: .
CDR3aa: ASSFREATYGYT; v_gene: TRBV7-2; j_gene: TRBJ1-2; d_gene: .
CDR3aa: ASSQRQGEQY; v_gene: TRBV6-6; j_gene: TRBJ2-7; d_gene: TRBD1